Given below is one TCR beta chain in context. This sample is part of a study of T cell changes during pregnancy in multiple sclerosis. Germline loops: CDR1 SGHDT, CDR2 YYEEEE. This CDR3 comprises 16 residues. TCRdb's copy holds only in-frame clones and misses some; the assay was immunoSEQ multiplex PCR. The sample lists about 57,000 clones; around 90% were seen once. Specimen: CD4+ T cells from peripheral blood mononuclear cells, collected in the second trimester of pregnancy. The V and J genes are TRBV5-6 and TRBJ2-5; possibly TRBD2 for D (6 bases). The DNA matches TRBJ2-7 better at its end, which makes the J call doubtful. This clonotype was sampled from a female donor with multiple sclerosis, enrolled in a pregnancy study. CDR3 sequence (DNA): TGTGCCAGCAGCTTGGAAGGCGGGATGTCCTCCTACGAGCAGTACTTC. It is translated as CASSLEGGMSSYEQYF.